This T cell receptor (beta chain) was retrieved from a study of patients and donors after allogeneic stem cell transplantation. Via MiXCR, TCRdb re-called the RT-PCR reads, giving one row per CDR3 protein. The sample shows approximately 31,000 distinct CDR3 sequences, around 33% of them seen only once. This clonotype showed up just a few times. The CDR3 loop spans 15 amino acids. V was pared by 5 bases and J by 7 bases, with 8 bases of the junction left unmatched. In germline, CDR1 is SGHVS, CDR2 FNYEAQ. This TCR derives from a human donor who was either an allogeneic HSCT recipient or a stem cell or donor lymphocyte infusion donor (not recorded which). It is not recorded whose cells these are; they may come from a transplant donor. The chain joins TRBV7-6 to TRBJ1-4, with 9 bases that match TRBD1. What was sequenced was blood, either unsorted or a sorted T cell fraction (not recorded which). In DNA form, the CDR3 reads TGTGCCAGCAGCCTAGGGTGGACAGGGGCTGAAAAACTGTTTTTT. Its translation: CASSLGWTGAEKLFF. The full variable domain, in which reference TRBV7-6 and TRBJ1-4 provide the parts outside the CDR3, is GAGVSQSPRYKVTKRGQDVALRCDPISGHVSLYWYRQALGQGPEFLTYFNYEAQQDKSGLPNDRFSAERPEGSISTLTIQRTEQRDSAMYRCASSLGWTGAEKLFFGSGTQLSVL.